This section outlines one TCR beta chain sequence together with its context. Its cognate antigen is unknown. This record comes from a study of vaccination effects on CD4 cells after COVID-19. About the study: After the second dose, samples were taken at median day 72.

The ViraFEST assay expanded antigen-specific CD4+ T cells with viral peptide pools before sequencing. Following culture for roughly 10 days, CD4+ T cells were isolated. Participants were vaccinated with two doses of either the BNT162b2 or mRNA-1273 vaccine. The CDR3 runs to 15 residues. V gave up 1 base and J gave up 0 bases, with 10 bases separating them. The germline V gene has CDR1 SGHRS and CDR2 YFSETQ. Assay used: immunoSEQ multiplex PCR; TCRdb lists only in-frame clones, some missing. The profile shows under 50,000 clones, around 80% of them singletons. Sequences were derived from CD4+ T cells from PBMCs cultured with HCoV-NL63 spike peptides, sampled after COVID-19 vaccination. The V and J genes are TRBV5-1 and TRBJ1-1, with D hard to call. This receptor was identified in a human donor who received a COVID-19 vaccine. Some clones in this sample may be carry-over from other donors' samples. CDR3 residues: CASSLNPGLNTEAFF. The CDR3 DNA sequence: TGCGCCAGCAGCTTGAATCCGGGCCTGAACACTGAAGCTTTCTTT.